Sequencing of this T cell receptor beta chain was carried out in a study of blood T cell repertoires in COVID-19. V was pared by 6 bases and J by 2 bases, with 13 bases between. Germline CDR1 is SGHTA and CDR2 is FQGTGA. CDR3 size: 14 residues. This clone was seen just once. Using immunoSEQ multiplex PCR, the repertoire was profiled, and TCRdb retains in-frame clones only, with some absent. Among approximately 110,000 clones listed, approximately 86% were seen once. The sample was peripheral blood. The sequence derives from a woman in her 50s with active or convalescent COVID-19. The chain links TRBV7-3 to TRBJ2-5; TRBD1 is a possible D gene (5 bases). The CDR3 nucleotides read TGTGCCAGCAGGGTAGACAGCGCACAAGAGACCCAGTACTTC. Amino acids: CASRVDSAQETQYF.